This TCR beta chain was observed in a study of T cells in Graves' hyperthyroidism and ophthalmopathy (dated by TCRdb to the late 2010s). For the wider study: Peripheral blood was sampled at the time of initial diagnosis, prior to any treatment. To identify TCR V-J signatures that set the groups apart, the researchers used a discovery cohort of more than 95 patients, made up of 40 to 45 with Graves' ophthalmopathy and about 60 with stable Graves' hyperthyroidism. Prospective prediction of ophthalmopathy was tested in an independent validation cohort of 18 to 20 hyperthyroidism patients and 17 patients who later progressed to ophthalmopathy. The 80 to 100 discovery patients were randomly divided into training and test sets at a 7:3 ratio. In about 6 Graves' hyperthyroidism patients, the study also compared T-cell repertoires from thyroid tissue with T-cell repertoires from blood. Following sampling, methimazole starting at 30 mg daily was given to hyperthyroidism patients, and high-dose intravenous methylprednisolone was given to ophthalmopathy patients. The paper describes TCR Vbeta CDR3 sequencing of 120 to 150 peripheral blood samples, made up of about 40 ophthalmopathy patients, around 78 hyperthyroidism patients and about 17 progressor patients.

The investigation overall reported the following: Most expanded thyroid clonotypes (frequency above 0.001) were also detected in blood, a finding suggesting that blood repertoires may reflect thyroid immune responses. No statistical method was used to fix the sample size in advance, and group allocation was not hidden from the investigators. In cross-validation, a model built on a 13 V-J signature told ophthalmopathy apart from stable hyperthyroidism with 87.88% sensitivity and about 81% specificity, and in testing the same model reached 80%/75%. In validation, the model predicted progression to ophthalmopathy with roughly 66% sensitivity and about 72% specificity, a median of 6.5 months before onset.

Moderately to severely active disease, a Clinical Activity Score of at least 3, a NOSPECS grade of at least 4, and a duration under 3 months were present in ophthalmopathy patients. Any patient with an uncontrolled infection, another autoimmune disease, pregnancy or lactation was excluded. Clinical symptoms, serum thyroxine and TRAb, thyroid ultrasound, and orbital computed tomography formed the basis for the diagnoses. Ficoll-Paque density gradient centrifugation was used to isolate PBMCs from about 9 ml of fresh peripheral blood. Trizol reagent was used to extract total RNA, and RNA quality was then checked on an Agilent 2100 Bioanalyzer. Germline trimming amounts to 5 bases on V and 4 bases on J, with 9 as the count of junction bases outside the gene matches. The CDR3 covers 15 residues, taking in both the cysteine and the phenylalanine. Just CDR3 DNA is preserved here, 45 bases in frame from base 1. In the germline V gene, CDR1 corresponds to MDHEN and CDR2 to SYDVKM.

The sample holds many counts of this clonotype. Its antigen is unknown. The record has no base qualities; no much larger clone is one base away. TCR beta CDR3 regions were amplified from RNA transcripts. A first-round RT-PCR of the TCR CDR3 used the HTBI primer set with the Qiagen OneStep RT-PCR kit. Libraries were constructed in a second round of multiplex PCR, after which size selection and purification were carried out. The libraries were sequenced on an Illumina HiSeq2000 using paired-end 100 bp reads. The paper's processing steps were these. SOAPnuke was used to process the raw data, with reads discarded if the reads contained adapters or uncalled bases, had a mean Phred below 15, or lacked an exact constant-primer or identifier match. High-quality paired reads were merged with COPE v1.2.5, and unique nucleotide sequences were defined as clonotypes. Clonotypes were aligned to IMGT TRBV, TRBD and TRBJ reference segments using MiTCR v1.1. Only V-J combinations with frequency above 0.0001, covering 99% to 99.2% of repertoires, were analysed. A TCS score was defined as the ratio between F50 (clonal expansion) and ExV (chaos), using BLOSUM62-based TCRdist between CDR3 peptides within each V-J. Welch's t-statistics and random forest reduced roughly 500 V-J features to around 14, which were used in a naive Bayes classifier (R e1071). TCRdb reworked the public reads: Q25 trimming with fastp, MiXCR clone assembly, productive beta chains retained. Each CDR3 protein gets just one entry, which takes the most common genes and DNA from the rows behind it. TCRdb, not the original authors, processed these V and J calls. The sample records about 270,000 distinct CDR3 sequences, over 20% of which are singletons. The ten largest clonotypes hold 30% to 40% of the sample.

This clonotype originated in a woman aged 40 to 50 with Graves' ophthalmopathy. Material: blood. The V and J genes are TRBV28 and TRBJ2-7, with 9 bases aligning to TRBD2. CDR3 protein: CASSHIAGVTYEQYF. The nucleotide sequence is TGTGCCAGCAGTCATATAGCGGGAGTCACTTACGAGCAGTACTTC. Beyond the CDR3, the reference TRBV28 and TRBJ2-7 genes provide the residues; the full variable domain reads: DVKVTQSSRYLVKRTGEKVFLECVQDMDHENMFWYRQDPGLGLRLIYFSYDVKMKEKGDIPEGYSVSREKKERFSLILESASTNQTSMYLCASSHIAGVTYEQYFGPGTRLTVT.